The 29 T cell receptor beta chains below come from one sample, sequenced in a study of blood T cell repertoires in COVID-19. Some clones are missing from TCRdb's copy, which holds only in-frame ones; the method was immunoSEQ multiplex PCR. The sample lists a few hundred thousand clones; about 86% were seen once. Sequenced sample: PBMCs or T cells enriched from blood (not recorded which). The origin of the receptors is a man between 25 and 39 years old with acute COVID-19.

The chain links TRBV11-2 to TRBJ2-1; unclear D gene. This CDR3 is 16 amino acids long. Germline V gene data show CDR1 as SGHAT and CDR2 as FQNNGV. V was clipped by 1 base and J by 5 bases, with 15 bases between them. CDR3 DNA: TGTGCCAGCAGCTTAGCCGTCGACTGGTGGAACAATGAGCAGTTCTTC. Its translation is CASSLAVDWWNNEQFF. Based on the CDR3 plus reference TRBV11-2 and TRBJ2-1, the full variable domain is EAGVAQSPRYKIIEKRQSVAFWCNPISGHATLYWYQQILGQGPKLLIQFQNNGVVDDSQLPKDRFSAERLKGVDSTLKIQPAKLEDSAVYLCASSLAVDWWNNEQFFGPGTRLTVL.

The gene calls are TRBV2 and TRBJ1-1, with D perhaps matching TRBD1 (5 bases). CDR1 is SNHLY, CDR2 FYNNEI, per germline. V lost 7 bases and J 5 bases, leaving 14 bases between the germline ends. This CDR3 is 13 amino acids long. CDR3 in amino acids: CASKRREGTEAFF. In DNA form, the CDR3 reads TGTGCCAGCAAGCGCAGGGAGGGGACTGAAGCTTTCTTT.

As for this clone: One end of the junction does not line up with germline, which may come from a read error. The CDR3 DNA sequence: TGTGCCAGCAGCTTAGCGACAGGGAGGGAGACCCAGTACTTC. Protein product: CASSLATGRETQYF. The V gene is TRBV5-1, the J gene TRBJ2-5; D possibly corresponds to TRBD1 (7 bases). The CDR3 is 14 residues long. In germline, CDR1 is SGHRS, CDR2 YFSETQ.

The chain couples TRBV6-6 to TRBJ2-7; D is undetermined. Trimming took off 6 bases at V and 3 bases at J, with 6 bases between the two ends. The V gene's germline CDR1 is MNHNY and CDR2 SVGAGI (reference sequence). This CDR3 contains 11 residues. The CDR3 sequence is CASSPLYEQYV. CDR3 nucleotides: TGTGCCAGCAGCCCCCTCTACGAGCAGTACGTC.

CDR3 in DNA: TGTGCCAGCGGTACCGATTGGGGGGTTGGTACAGATACGCAGTATTTT. Amino acids: CASGTDWGVGTDTQYF. The chain uses TRBV6-6 and TRBJ2-3, with D possibly TRBD2 on 6 matching bases. Trimming removed 8 bases from V and 3 bases from J, with 21 bases in between. This CDR3 spans 16 amino acids. Germline CDR1 and CDR2: MNHNY and SVGAGI (reference sequence).

J is TRBJ2-7 and V is TRBV13; D perhaps matches TRBD2 (6 bases). Trimming took 5 bases from V and 3 from J, leaving 11 bases between them. Germline V gives CDR1 PRHDT, CDR2 FYEKMQ (reference sequence). The CDR3 has 13 amino acids. CDR3: CASSPRGRYEQYV. CDR3 bases: TGTGCCAGCAGCCCGCGGGGCCGCTACGAGCAGTACGTC.

The genes are TRBV6-5 and TRBJ2-1, with TRBD1 identical over 8 bases. This CDR3 is 15 amino acids long. J gave up 7 bases and V 5 bases, and 10 bases lay outside the gene matches. Germline V lookup: CDR1 MNHEY, CDR2 SVGAGI. The CDR3 nucleotides read TGTGCCAGCAGTCGTCAGGGGGCGATGGGGAATGAGCAGTTCTTC. Amino acid sequence: CASSRQGAMGNEQFF.

The gene calls are TRBV3-1 (or the pseudogene TRBV3-2) and TRBJ1-6; 8 nucleotides line up with TRBD1. The CDR3 spans 13 residues. V dropped 7 bases and J dropped 7; count of bases not matched to a gene: 3. Germline lookup yields CDR1 LGHDT and CDR2 YNNKEL (reference sequence). CDR3 in DNA: TGTGCCAGCAACCGACAGGGGAATTCACCCCTCCACTTT. This encodes CASNRQGNSPLHF.

The V call is TRBV19, the J call TRBJ2-2, with D perhaps TRBD1 (5 bases). Germline V gene sequence: CDR1 LNHDA, CDR2 SQIVND (reference sequence). This CDR3 is 16 amino acids long. V was trimmed by 5 bases and J by 1 base, leaving 14 bases between them. In nucleotides, the CDR3 is TGTGCCAGTAGTGTGCTCGCGACAGTGAACACCGGGGAGCTGTTTTTT. Protein sequence: CASSVLATVNTGELFF.

The rearrangement uses TRBV7-2 and TRBJ2-3, with D tentatively TRBD2 (6 bases). Germline CDR1 and CDR2: SGHTA and FQGNSA. V gave up 6 bases and J gave up 5 bases, with 18 bases separating them. The CDR3 is made up of 15 amino acids. The CDR3 reads CASRPRLEGIDTQYF. The CDR3 region has the DNA TGTGCCAGCAGGCCCAGACTAGAGGGGATAGATACGCAGTATTTT.

The chain combines TRBV19 with TRBJ1-5; the match to TRBD1 covers 10 bases. V lost 9 bases to trimming and J lost 10 bases; unmatched junction nucleotides: 6. CDR1 is LNHDA and CDR2 is SQIVND in the germline V gene (reference sequence). This CDR3 comprises 12 residues. The CDR3 region has the DNA TGTGCCAGCGGACAGGGGGTGTCACCCCAGCATTTT. Amino acid sequence: CASGQGVSPQHF.

The chain couples TRBV5-4 to TRBJ2-2; 7 nucleotides line up with TRBD2. Germline CDR1 reads SGHNT; CDR2 reads YYREEE (reference sequence). The ends lost 4 bases at V and 6 bases at J; junction bases unmatched: 9. The CDR3 loop spans 15 amino acids. CDR3 sequence: CASSKRTSQSGELFF. The CDR3 bases are TGTGCCAGCAGCAAACGGACTAGTCAATCCGGGGAGCTGTTTTTT.

The CDR3 coding sequence is TGTGCCAGCAGCGCCCTAGCGGGGGGGTACAATGAGCAGTTCTTC. Protein sequence: CASSALAGGYNEQFF. The gene calls are TRBV9 and TRBJ2-1, with 12 bases aligning to TRBD2. With V trimmed by 3 bases and J by 4 bases, 2 bases remained unmatched. The CDR3 has 15 amino acids. The germline CDR1 and CDR2 sequences are SGDLS and YYNGEE.

This chain links TRBV29-1 with TRBJ2-2; 14 bases align to TRBD2. This CDR3 is built from 17 residues. Germline CDR1 SQVTM, CDR2 ANQGSEA. Germline trimming cut 6 bases from V and 0 bases from J; bases unmatched to any gene: 6. DNA of the CDR3: TGCAGCGTGCGAGGGACTAGCGGGAGCCCGAACACCGGGGAGCTGTTTTTT. Protein product: CSVRGTSGSPNTGELFF.

The chain employs TRBV24-1 and TRBJ2-3; 10 bases are a match to TRBD2. Trimming took 3 bases from V and 5 from J; bases not matched to a gene: 7. There are 16 residues in the CDR3. Germline V lookup: CDR1 KGHDR, CDR2 SFDVKD. The CDR3 nucleotides are TGTGCCACCAGTGATCGAGCGGGAGGGCCTGGAGATACGCAGTATTTT. This sequence encodes CATSDRAGGPGDTQYF.

This clone was observed many times. The J gene is TRBJ2-6, the V gene TRBV5-5, with a weak D call TRBD1 (5 bases). Trimming took 3 bases from V and 1 from J, leaving 8 bases between them. CDR3 length: 15 residues. Looked up from germline, CDR1 is SGHKS and CDR2 is YYEKEE (reference sequence). CDR3 coding DNA: TGTGCCAGCAGCTCGACAGTTTCTGGGGCCAACGTCCTGACTTTC. Translation gives CASSSTVSGANVLTF.

This clone has just a few counts. This chain joins TRBV7-2 and TRBJ1-5; no clear D gene. Deletions cut 3 bases from V and 5 bases from J, with 11 bases between. The CDR3 has 14 residues. CDR1 and CDR2 from the germline V gene are SGHTA and FQGNSA. CDR3 sequence: CASSFYGDDQPQHF. CDR3 nucleotide sequence: TGTGCCAGCAGCTTTTACGGGGATGATCAGCCCCAGCATTTT.

V usage is TRBV18 and J usage is TRBJ2-5; 12 nucleotides line up with TRBD2. Germline loops: CDR1 KGHSH, CDR2 LQKENI. J gave up 9 bases and V 3 bases, and 8 bases lay outside the gene matches. This CDR3 is built from 15 residues. Here the CDR3 DNA reads TGTGCCAGCTCACCCCCTAGCGGGGGGGTTGGGTCCCAGTACTTC. It specifies CASSPPSGGVGSQYF.

The rearrangement links TRBV7-2 to TRBJ1-2; 7 bases line up with TRBD1. CDR1 is SGHTA, CDR2 FQGNSA, per germline. The trim removed 5 bases at V and 5 bases at J, leaving 14 bases unmatched. The CDR3 has 16 amino acids. CDR3 protein: CASSGYLEGASYGYTF. The CDR3 nucleotides read TGTGCCAGCAGCGGATATTTGGAGGGGGCATCGTATGGCTACACCTTC.

CDR3 coding DNA: TGTGCCAGCAGCCCCAGATCGGACACCTACAATGAGCAGTTCTTC. Translating gives CASSPRSDTYNEQFF. V usage is TRBV9 and J usage is TRBJ2-1; possibly TRBD1 for D (5 bases). V lost 4 bases, J lost 2 bases, and 13 bases lay in between. The germline CDR1 and CDR2 sequences are SGDLS and YYNGEE. CDR3 length: 15 residues.

The V and J genes are TRBV6-2 or TRBV6-3 and TRBJ1-3, with D unclear. Between the trimmed V and J ends, which lost 4 bases and 4 bases, there was a span of 11 bases. The CDR3 runs 14 residues. Germline-derived CDR1 and CDR2 are MNHEY and SVGEGT. CDR3 loop: CASSFRVGGNTIYF. CDR3 coding DNA: TGTGCCAGCAGTTTTCGGGTAGGAGGAAACACCATATATTTT.

The V gene is TRBV19, the J gene TRBJ2-6; a possible D gene is TRBD2 (5 bases). Germline loops: CDR1 LNHDA, CDR2 SQIVND (reference sequence). V was cut by 6 bases and J by 4 bases, with 16 bases left in between. This CDR3 comprises 16 residues. The CDR3: CASRDGRGTGANVLTF. The CDR3, as DNA: TGTGCCAGTAGAGATGGACGGGGAACCGGGGCCAACGTCCTGACTTTC.

V is TRBV21-1 and J is TRBJ2-7; the table assigns TRBD1, which was not confirmed against the DNA. TRBV21-1 represents a pseudogene. The CDR3 is 15 amino acids. CDR3 loop: CASSKTGLQGYEQYV. In DNA form, the CDR3 reads TGTGCCAGCAGCAAGACAGGGCTACAAGGCTACGAGCAGTACGTC.

The V and J genes are TRBV12-5 and TRBJ1-2; 7 nucleotides line up with TRBD1. Per the germline V gene, CDR1 is LGHNT and CDR2 is FRNRAP. The V gene end was trimmed by 5 bases and the J gene end by 3 bases; junction bases not matched to a gene: 6. This CDR3 region has 14 residues. The CDR3 sequence is CASGPLGTDYGYTF. The CDR3 nucleotides read TGTGCTAGTGGTCCCCTAGGGACAGACTATGGCTACACCTTC.

This chain uses TRBV12-5 with TRBJ1-1; TRBD1 matches 10 bases. Germline lookup yields CDR1 LGHNT and CDR2 FRNRAP. Trimming removed 5 bases from V and 10 bases from J; junction bases left unmatched: 7. The CDR3 consists of 13 residues. The DNA of the CDR3 is TGTGCTAGTGGTCCTGACAGGGGGCGGGGAGCTTTCTTT. This sequence encodes CASGPDRGRGAFF.

The gene calls are TRBV5-4 and TRBJ1-1; 8 bases map to TRBD1. There are 17 residues in the CDR3. Per the germline V gene, CDR1 is SGHNT and CDR2 is YYREEE (reference sequence). The V segment lost 4 bases and the J segment 0 bases; nucleotides outside the gene matches: 11. In nucleotides, the CDR3 is TGTGCCAGCAGCATTCCCCGGACAGGGCACATGAACACTGAAGCTTTCTTT. Protein: CASSIPRTGHMNTEAFF. The whole variable domain, filled in from reference TRBV5-4 and TRBJ1-1, reads ETGVTQSPTHLIKTRGQQVTLRCSSQSGHNTVSWYQQALGQGPQFIFQYYREEENGRGNFPPRFSGLQFPNYSSELNVNALELDDSALYLCASSIPRTGHMNTEAFFGQGTRLTVV.

This chain joins TRBV7-9 and TRBJ1-2; the D is unclear. The ends were cut back, 5 bases at V and 6 bases at J, with 7 bases in the middle. The V gene's germline CDR1 is SEHNR and CDR2 FQNEAQ (reference sequence). The CDR3 totals 11 residues. Written as DNA, the CDR3 is TGTGCCAGCAGCGTCCCTGATGGCTACACCTTC. Protein product: CASSVPDGYTF.

The gene calls are TRBV19 and TRBJ2-5; TRBD2 aligns across 7 bases. After removal of 4 bases from V and 2 bases from J, the junction contained 10 bases not matched to a gene. The CDR3 is 16 residues long. The germline V gene encodes CDR1 LNHDA and CDR2 SQIVND (reference sequence). The CDR3, as DNA: TGTGCCAGTAGTACTGCTAGCGGAGGCCCACAAGAGACCCAGTACTTC. Residues: CASSTASGGPQETQYF.

This clone was seen a single time. This sequence joins TRBV19 and TRBJ1-5; 8 bases map to TRBD1. V trimming: 0 bases; J trimming: 2 bases; junction bases outside the gene matches: 12. CDR3 length equals 19 residues. Germline V gives CDR1 LNHDA, CDR2 SQIVND (reference sequence). The CDR3 coding sequence is TGTGCCAGTAGTATAGATGGGACAGGCCGGCCCCAGGGCAATCAGCCCCAGCATTTT. Translated, it gives CASSIDGTGRPQGNQPQHF.